This T cell receptor beta chain was observed in a study of blood T cell repertoires in COVID-19. Study background: Some COVID-19 samples were acute and others convalescent; all came from the United States, Italy and Spain.

The assay was immunoSEQ multiplex PCR, and TCRdb's table has in-frame clones only and misses some. Here the sample spans about half a million clones, approximately 85% being singletons. The CDR3 is 15 amino acids. The V and J ends lost 0 bases and 1 base respectively, with 9 bases between them. CDR1 MNHEY and CDR2 SVGAGI come from the germline V gene. Sequencing used peripheral blood. The chain is built from TRBV6-5 and TRBJ2-5; possible D gene TRBD2, 5 bases. The clonotype was recovered from a human donor in a cohort sampled during active COVID-19. The CDR3 sequence is CASSYSWRVQETQYF. The CDR3 nucleotides are TGTGCCAGCAGTTACTCTTGGCGGGTCCAAGAGACCCAGTACTTC.